Following are 21 T cell receptor beta chains from one sample sequenced in a study of shared clonotypes between healthy human individuals (dated by TCRdb to the early 2020s). Receptor libraries were prepared by the immunoSEQ multiplex PCR assay. TCRdb obtained this table from immuneACCESS and retained in-frame rearrangements with V and J assigned. These tables miss some clones; where compared with another copy, unresolved V genes account for less than half of the shortfall, and the remainder is unexplained. Here the sample has around 1.9 million clones; roughly 91% occur a single time. Roughly 1.8% of the sample belongs to the ten largest clones. CD8 naive samples were CD45RO-negative cells positively selected for CCR7, giving a CD45RA+CCR7+ population that excluded TemRA cells. Sequencing was done on a sample of naive CD8+ T cells from PBMCs. What the cell subset or site label conveys for this sample: CD45RA+CCR7+. The receptors were gathered from a man aged 18 to 30 in good health. Some clones in this sample may be carry-over from other donors' samples.

This chain joins TRBV19 and TRBJ1-3, with D uncertain. The CDR3 sequence is 15 residues long. Trimming shortened V by 0 bases and J by 0 bases, and 6 bases separated the two germline ends. The V gene's germline CDR1 is LNHDA and CDR2 SQIVND (reference sequence). The CDR3 spells CASSIDGRSGNTIYF. CDR3 nucleotides: TGTGCCAGTAGTATAGACGGACGCTCTGGAAACACCATATATTTT.

The chain uses TRBV28 and TRBJ1-1, with D perhaps matching TRBD1 (6 bases). V shed 2 bases and J shed 0 bases, with 16 bases lying between them. The CDR3 consists of 17 residues. Germline assignment: CDR1 MDHEN and CDR2 SYDVKM. The CDR3 coding sequence is TGTGCCAGCAGTTTAAGGGCAAGGACAGTATTGAACACTGAAGCTTTCTTT. This codes for CASSLRARTVLNTEAFF.

CDR3 region: CASSQEQGRGETQYF. The CDR3 nucleotides read TGTGCCAGCAGCCAAGAACAGGGGCGAGGAGAGACCCAGTACTTC. The rearrangement uses TRBV4-2 and TRBJ2-5; TRBD1 agrees at 7 bases. In germline, CDR1 is LGHNA, CDR2 YNFKEQ. This CDR3 contains 15 residues. J was trimmed by 4 bases and V by 0 bases; bases with no gene match: 5.

The chain combines TRBV9 with TRBJ1-2; no clear D. Germline V gene sequence: CDR1 SGDLS, CDR2 YYNGEE. Trimming cost V 6 bases and J 0 bases, with 12 bases left between them. The length of the CDR3 is 14 residues. The CDR3 region has the DNA TGTGCCAGCACTTACCAGGACTCTAACTATGGCTACACCTTC. The encoded protein is CASTYQDSNYGYTF.

CDR3 nucleotides: TGTGCCAGCAGCTTAGGTCGTGGTAGCGGGACCTTCTCCACAGATACGCAGTATTTT. As protein: CASSLGRGSGTFSTDTQYF. The chain recombines TRBV7-9 with TRBJ2-3; 8 bases map to TRBD2. The trim removed 1 base at V and 2 bases at J, leaving 14 bases unmatched. Germline V CDR1 and CDR2: SEHNR, FQNEAQ (reference sequence). This CDR3 contains 19 residues.

This rearrangement joins TRBV7-8 to TRBJ2-7; D unresolved. V lost 1 base and J lost 3, with 16 bases in between. The CDR3 sequence is 16 residues long. Per the germline V gene, CDR1 is SGHVS and CDR2 is FQNEAQ. In DNA, the CDR3 is TGTGCCAGCAGCTTAGTGGTTTCTGGGTCCTACTACGAGCAGTACTTC. Translation: CASSLVVSGSYYEQYF.

Concerning this clone: The sample has other DNA sequences that encode this CDR3 too. The chain employs TRBV19 and TRBJ2-7; possibly TRBD1 for D (6 bases). Looked up from germline, CDR1 is LNHDA and CDR2 is SQIVND (reference sequence). The CDR3 consists of 13 residues. V was clipped by 6 bases and J by 3 bases, with 12 bases between them. The CDR3 here is CASSDRGSYEQYF. CDR3 DNA sequence: TGTGCCAGTAGCGATAGGGGGAGCTACGAGCAGTACTTC.

This rearrangement joins TRBV10-3 to TRBJ2-3, with a tentative D call TRBD1 (5 bases). V lost 2 bases and J lost 5, with 11 bases in between. CDR1 is ENHRY and CDR2 is SYGVKD in the germline V gene. The CDR3 runs 14 residues. The CDR3 DNA follows: TGTGCCATCAGTGAGAAAGGGGCAAGAGATACGCAGTATTTT. Protein product: CAISEKGARDTQYF.

The gene calls are TRBV28 and TRBJ2-2; possible D gene TRBD1, 6 bases. This CDR3 is built from 15 residues. Germline V lookup: CDR1 MDHEN, CDR2 SYDVKM. V was pared by 3 bases and J by 2 bases, with 10 bases between. The CDR3 reads CASSFQGPNTGELFF. The CDR3 DNA follows: TGTGCCAGCAGTTTTCAGGGGCCCAACACCGGGGAGCTGTTTTTT.

Details on this clone: The same CDR3 arises from other DNA sequences in this sample as well. This chain connects TRBV27 to TRBJ2-3, with unresolved D. The V end lost 5 bases, the J end lost 1 base, and 16 bases lay between the germline ends. Germline V gene sequence: CDR1 MNHEY, CDR2 SMNVEV (reference sequence). This CDR3 comprises 16 residues. This chain's CDR3 is CASSLLRAGGTDTQYF. The CDR3 DNA follows: TGTGCCAGCAGTCTTTTAAGGGCTGGAGGCACAGATACGCAGTATTTT.

For this clone: Other DNA sequences of this sample code for an identical CDR3. This chain uses TRBV5-6 with TRBJ2-7; no clear D gene. V dropped 0 bases and J dropped 4 bases, with 5 bases sitting between them. CDR3 length: 12 amino acids. Germline V CDR1 and CDR2: SGHDT, YYEEEE. CDR3 sequence: CASSLGTYEQYF. The CDR3 bases are TGTGCCAGCAGCTTGGGAACATACGAGCAGTACTTC. The full variable domain, in which reference TRBV5-6 and TRBJ2-7 provide the parts outside the CDR3, is DAGVTQSPTHLIKTRGQQVTLRCSPKSGHDTVSWYQQALGQGPQFIFQYYEEEERQRGNFPDRFSGHQFPNYSSELNVNALLLGDSALYLCASSLGTYEQYFGPGTRLTVT.

A word on this clone: At the DNA level, this CDR3 is encoded by other sequences in the same sample as well. This rearrangement joins TRBV15 to TRBJ1-5, with D maybe TRBD1 (5 bases). The germline V gene encodes CDR1 LNHNV and CDR2 YYDKDF (reference sequence). V was clipped by 3 bases and J by 0 bases, with 9 bases between them. This CDR3 is 15 amino acids long. The CDR3 region has the DNA TGTGCCACCAGCAGGGGAACAGGTAGCAATCAGCCCCAGCATTTT. Its protein product is CATSRGTGSNQPQHF.

This CDR3 reads CATSTKGLAEFYEQYF. CDR3 coding DNA: TGTGCCACCAGCACAAAAGGACTAGCGGAATTCTACGAGCAGTACTTC. J is TRBJ2-7 and V is TRBV15; 10 bases match TRBD2. CDR1 and CDR2 from the germline V gene are LNHNV and YYDKDF (reference sequence). J was trimmed by 3 bases and V by 4 bases; bases with no gene match: 9. The CDR3 sequence is 16 residues long.

CDR3 region: CASSKAAGGRYEQYF. The DNA for the CDR3 is TGTGCCAGCAGCAAAGCGGCAGGGGGCAGATACGAGCAGTACTTC. The rearrangement uses TRBV21-1 and TRBJ2-7; the D call in the table, TRBD1, was not verified against the DNA. TRBV21-1 is noted as a pseudogene. CDR3 length: 15 amino acids.

This rearrangement joins TRBV29-1 to TRBJ2-1; tentatively, D is TRBD1 or TRBD2 (6 bases each). The ends were cut back, 3 bases at V and 0 bases at J, with 15 bases in the middle. This CDR3 is 16 amino acids long. Germline V gene sequence: CDR1 SQVTM, CDR2 ANQGSEA. The CDR3 loop reads CSVERGARASYNEQFF. CDR3 coding DNA: TGCAGCGTTGAGAGGGGGGCCAGGGCCTCCTACAATGAGCAGTTCTTC.

V and J are TRBV7-2 and TRBJ2-1; a possible D gene is TRBD2 (5 bases). This CDR3 has 16 residues. Germline CDR1 SGHTA, CDR2 FQGNSA. The ends were cut back, 0 bases at V and 0 bases at J, with 9 bases in the middle. The CDR3 spells CASSLAGEGSYNEQFF. As DNA, the CDR3 is TGTGCCAGCAGCTTAGCGGGAGAGGGCTCCTACAATGAGCAGTTCTTC. The whole variable domain, remainder taken from reference TRBV7-2 and TRBJ2-1, is GAGVSQSPSNKVTEKGKDVELRCDPISGHTALYWYRQSLGQGLEFLIYFQGNSAPDKSGLPSDRFSAERTGGSVSTLTIQRTQQEDSAVYLCASSLAGEGSYNEQFFGPGTRLTVL.

CDR3 in DNA: TGTGCCAGCAGCCCCCACGGTGCCGAGGCGGGAAACACCATATATTTT. This translates into CASSPHGAEAGNTIYF. The chain links TRBV7-9 to TRBJ1-3, with D unclear. This CDR3 contains 16 residues. V lost 5 bases, J lost 4 bases, and 18 bases lay in between. In germline, CDR1 is SEHNR, CDR2 FQNEAQ (reference sequence).

The V and J genes are TRBV27 and TRBJ2-1; D remains unclear. The germline V gene has CDR1 MNHEY and CDR2 SMNVEV (reference sequence). V lost 2 bases to trimming and J lost 6 bases, with 11 bases between them. The CDR3 totals 14 residues. CDR3 residues: CASSLLLRINEQFF. The CDR3 DNA is TGTGCCAGCAGTTTACTGCTCAGAATCAATGAGCAGTTCTTC.

The rearrangement joins TRBV7-6 to TRBJ2-7, with 7 positions matching TRBD2. CDR1 SGHVS and CDR2 FNYEAQ come from the germline V gene. The CDR3 is 14 residues long. The ends lost 8 bases at V and 5 bases at J; junction bases unmatched: 12. The chain's CDR3 is CASSARGSGDEQYF. Written as DNA, the CDR3 is TGTGCCAGCTCCGCCCGCGGGAGTGGCGACGAGCAGTACTTC.

The CDR3 protein is CASSVEAGNLRVEKLFF. The CDR3 DNA is TGTGCCAGCAGCGTAGAGGCAGGGAACCTACGAGTTGAAAAACTGTTTTTT. This chain connects TRBV9 to TRBJ1-4, with a weak D call TRBD1 (5 bases). This CDR3 contains 17 residues. V was pared by 0 bases and J by 7 bases, with 19 bases between. In germline, CDR1 is SGDLS, CDR2 YYNGEE.

The CDR3 reads CATSRGHSYEQYF. The CDR3 bases are TGTGCCACCAGCAGAGGCCACTCCTACGAGCAGTACTTC. V is TRBV15 and J is TRBJ2-7; D is undetermined. The CDR3 length is 13 residues. CDR1 and CDR2 (germline): LNHNV, YYDKDF (reference sequence). V was shortened by 1 base and J by 0 bases, with 4 bases between the two germline ends.